A selection of T cell receptor beta chains follows, all from one sample in a study of cytomegalovirus exposure and HLA in healthy donors. Measured with immunoSEQ multiplex PCR; TCRdb has only the in-frame clones, and not every one. This table has roughly 75,000 clones, approximately 96% appearing once. What was sequenced was PBMCs. The receptors stem from a man aged 18 to 29 in good health and CMV-seropositive. Both conserved end residues are part of each CDR3. A D gene is named only where the DNA matches it firmly. Rows may omit the clone size; those that give it use once, few, many or a size class.

V gene: TRBV29-1
D gene: .
clone size: .
J gene: TRBJ1-1
CDR3 protein: CSVKYGVTNTEAFF
CDR3 DNA: TGCAGCGTGAAATACGGTGTAACGAACACTGAAGCTTTCTTT

V gene: TRBV9
D gene: TRBD2
clone size: .
J gene: TRBJ2-5
CDR3 protein: CASSRGLAGVLGTQYF
CDR3 DNA: TGTGCCAGCAGCCGTGGACTAGCGGGAGTACTGGGGACCCAGTACTTC

V gene: TRBV19
D gene: TRBD1
clone size: .
J gene: TRBJ2-7
CDR3 protein: CASTRGPSYEQYF
CDR3 DNA: TGTGCCAGTACGAGGGGGCCCTCCTACGAGCAGTACTTC

V gene: TRBV28
D gene: TRBD2
clone size: .
J gene: TRBJ2-7
CDR3 protein: CASSFGLAGVEQYF
CDR3 DNA: TGTGCCAGCAGTTTTGGCCTAGCGGGAGTAGAGCAGTACTTC

V gene: TRBV18
D gene: .
clone size: .
J gene: TRBJ1-1
CDR3 protein: CASSPPSGEAFF
CDR3 DNA: TGTGCCAGCTCACCACCCTCGGGGGAAGCTTTCTTT

V gene: TRBV7-3
D gene: TRBD2
clone size: once
J gene: TRBJ2-2
CDR3 protein: CASSPSGLAGGNTGELFF
CDR3 DNA: TGTGCCAGCAGCCCCTCGGGACTAGCGGGGGGAAACACCGGGGAGCTGTTTTTT

V gene: TRBV4-2
D gene: .
clone size: .
J gene: TRBJ2-7
CDR3 protein: CASSQRQEQSYEQYF
CDR3 DNA: TGTGCCAGCAGCCAAAGACAGGAGCAGTCCTACGAGCAGTACTTC

V gene: TRBV12-5
D gene: .
clone size: .
J gene: TRBJ1-1
CDR3 protein: CASGNRNTEAFF
CDR3 DNA: TGTGCTAGTGGGAACAGAAACACTGAAGCTTTCTTT

V gene: TRBV30
D gene: TRBD1
clone size: .
J gene: TRBJ1-6
CDR3 protein: CAWSQGDGSPLHF
CDR3 DNA: TGTGCCTGGAGCCAGGGGGACGGTTCACCCCTCCACTTT

V gene: TRBV18
D gene: TRBD2
clone size: .
J gene: TRBJ2-5
CDR3 protein: CASSPPASGDQETQYF
CDR3 DNA: TGTGCCAGCTCACCACCCGCTAGCGGGGATCAAGAGACCCAGTACTTC

V gene: TRBV27
D gene: TRBD2
clone size: .
J gene: TRBJ2-7
CDR3 protein: CASQNPLRAGGSSYEQYF
CDR3 DNA: TGTGCCAGCCAGAATCCCTTGAGGGCGGGGGGAAGCTCCTACGAGCAGTACTTC

V gene: TRBV11-1
D gene: TRBD1
clone size: .
J gene: TRBJ2-1
CDR3 protein: CASSFGIGQGFYNEQFF
CDR3 DNA: TGTGCCAGCAGCTTTGGGATAGGACAGGGATTTTACAATGAGCAGTTCTTC

V gene: TRBV7-2
D gene: TRBD1
clone size: .
J gene: TRBJ1-3
CDR3 protein: CASSLVSGGGNTIYF
CDR3 DNA: TGTGCCAGCAGCTTAGTGTCAGGGGGGGGAAACACCATATATTTT

V gene: TRBV6-5
D gene: TRBD1
clone size: once
J gene: TRBJ1-2
CDR3 protein: CASSFTWTGRNYGYTF
CDR3 DNA: TGTGCCAGCAGTTTCACTTGGACAGGCAGAAACTATGGCTACACCTTC

V gene: TRBV7-2
D gene: .
clone size: .
J gene: TRBJ2-3
CDR3 protein: CASSFETRRTDTQYF
CDR3 DNA: TGTGCCAGCAGCTTTGAGACTAGACGTACAGATACGCAGTATTTT

V gene: TRBV4-2
D gene: TRBD2
clone size: .
J gene: TRBJ2-3
CDR3 protein: CASSQEVAGVRNTRTQYF
CDR3 DNA: TGTGCCAGCAGCCAAGAGGTAGCGGGAGTGAGAAACACGCGCACGCAGTATTTT

V gene: TRBV5-6
D gene: .
clone size: few
J gene: TRBJ2-1
CDR3 protein: CASSLARGKSSYNEQFF
CDR3 DNA: TGTGCCAGCAGCCTGGCTCGGGGGAAAAGCTCCTACAATGAGCAGTTCTTC

V gene: TRBV14
D gene: .
clone size: .
J gene: TRBJ2-7
CDR3 protein: CASRPVGGAREQYF
CDR3 DNA: TGTGCCAGCAGACCGGTGGGGGGGGCGCGAGAGCAGTACTTC

V gene: TRBV11-2
D gene: TRBD1
clone size: .
J gene: TRBJ2-3
CDR3 protein: CASSSRDRRTDTQYF
CDR3 DNA: TGTGCCAGCAGCTCCAGGGACAGGCGCACAGATACGCAGTATTTT

V gene: TRBV5-1
D gene: TRBD2
clone size: .
J gene: TRBJ2-3
CDR3 protein: CASSFSGAPDTQYF
CDR3 DNA: TGCGCCAGCAGCTTTAGCGGGGCACCAGATACGCAGTATTTT

V gene: TRBV5-1
D gene: .
clone size: .
J gene: TRBJ1-2
CDR3 protein: CASSLARGDYTF
CDR3 DNA: TGCGCCAGCAGCTTGGCCCGGGGAGACTACACCTTC

V gene: TRBV7-3
D gene: TRBD1
clone size: .
J gene: TRBJ2-3
CDR3 protein: CASSSGQGTDTQYF
CDR3 DNA: TGTGCCAGCAGCTCGGGACAGGGAACAGATACGCAGTATTTT

V gene: TRBV7-2
D gene: .
clone size: once
J gene: TRBJ2-1
CDR3 protein: CASSFAPTGSYNEQFF
CDR3 DNA: TGTGCCAGCAGCTTCGCCCCGACGGGTTCCTACAATGAGCAGTTCTTC

V gene: TRBV5-1
D gene: .
clone size: .
J gene: TRBJ2-3
CDR3 protein: CASSQRGSNTDTQYF
CDR3 DNA: TGCGCCAGCAGTCAAAGGGGGAGTAACACAGATACGCAGTATTTT

V gene: TRBV18
D gene: TRBD2
clone size: once
J gene: TRBJ2-1
CDR3 protein: CASSPTPGLAIEQFF
CDR3 DNA: TGTGCCAGCTCACCTACACCGGGACTAGCGATTGAACAGTTCTTC

V gene: TRBV6-1
D gene: TRBD1
clone size: few
J gene: TRBJ2-7
CDR3 protein: CASSGETGGAGEQYF
CDR3 DNA: TGTGCCAGCAGTGGCGAGACAGGGGGCGCGGGTGAGCAGTACTTC

V gene: TRBV18
D gene: TRBD1
clone size: .
J gene: TRBJ2-2
CDR3 protein: CASSPQGAMNTGELFF
CDR3 DNA: TGTGCCAGCTCACCACAGGGGGCGATGAACACCGGGGAGCTGTTTTTT

V gene: TRBV6-5
D gene: .
clone size: .
J gene: TRBJ2-3
CDR3 protein: CASSPVWGSTDTQYF
CDR3 DNA: TGTGCCAGCAGTCCCGTGTGGGGCAGCACAGATACGCAGTATTTT

V gene: TRBV5-1
D gene: TRBD1
clone size: .
J gene: TRBJ1-1
CDR3 protein: CASSFTGVDTEAFF
CDR3 DNA: TGCGCCAGCAGCTTCACAGGGGTGGACACTGAAGCTTTCTTT

V gene: TRBV19
D gene: .
clone size: .
J gene: TRBJ2-7
CDR3 protein: CASSIPGRYEQYF
CDR3 DNA: TGTGCCAGTAGTATACCAGGGAGGTACGAGCAGTACTTC

V gene: TRBV2
D gene: .
clone size: .
J gene: TRBJ1-4
CDR3 protein: CATTRENEKLFF
CDR3 DNA: TGTGCCACTACCAGGGAAAATGAAAAACTGTTTTTT

V gene: TRBV11-2
D gene: TRBD1
clone size: .
J gene: TRBJ1-1
CDR3 protein: CASSLLTGGEAFF
CDR3 DNA: TGTGCCAGCAGCTTACTGACAGGGGGCGAAGCTTTCTTT

V gene: TRBV6-4
D gene: TRBD1
clone size: .
J gene: TRBJ2-3
CDR3 protein: CASSGTGGTDTQYF
CDR3 DNA: TGTGCCAGCAGTGGGACAGGGGGCACAGATACGCAGTATTTT

V gene: TRBV19
D gene: .
clone size: .
J gene: TRBJ1-4
CDR3 protein: CASSGTGVANEKLFF
CDR3 DNA: TGTGCCAGTAGTGGAACGGGGGTTGCTAATGAAAAACTGTTTTTT

V gene: TRBV7-8
D gene: TRBD1
clone size: .
J gene: TRBJ2-5
CDR3 protein: CASSFNTGEETQYF
CDR3 DNA: TGTGCCAGCAGCTTTAATACAGGGGAAGAGACCCAGTACTTC

V gene: TRBV25-1
D gene: .
clone size: .
J gene: TRBJ2-2
CDR3 protein: CASSDFSGRTGELFF
CDR3 DNA: TGTGCCAGCAGTGACTTCAGCGGGCGGACCGGGGAGCTGTTTTTT

V gene: TRBV7-6
D gene: .
clone size: once
J gene: TRBJ2-1
CDR3 protein: CASSLARESYNEQFF
CDR3 DNA: TGTGCCAGCAGCTTAGCCAGGGAATCCTACAATGAGCAGTTCTTC

V gene: TRBV7-3
D gene: TRBD2
clone size: .
J gene: TRBJ2-7
CDR3 protein: CASSLNPGLGEEQYF
CDR3 DNA: TGTGCCAGCAGCTTAAATCCGGGACTAGGAGAGGAGCAGTACTTC

V gene: TRBV23-1
D gene: .
clone size: .
J gene: TRBJ1-2
CDR3 protein: CASSALTYRVNYGYTF
CDR3 DNA: TGCGCCAGCAGCGCTCTAACTTACAGGGTGAACTATGGCTACACCTTC

V gene: TRBV7-2
D gene: .
clone size: .
J gene: TRBJ2-5
CDR3 protein: CASSRGSQETQYF
CDR3 DNA: TGTGCCAGCAGTCGAGGGTCCCAAGAGACCCAGTACTTC

V gene: TRBV6-1
D gene: .
clone size: .
J gene: TRBJ2-3
CDR3 protein: CASNAIGLGTDTQYF
CDR3 DNA: TGTGCCAGCAATGCGATAGGACTGGGGACAGATACGCAGTATTTT

V gene: TRBV7-3
D gene: TRBD2
clone size: .
J gene: TRBJ2-1
CDR3 protein: CASSSGTSGYNEQFF
CDR3 DNA: TGTGCCAGCAGCTCCGGGACTAGCGGGTACAATGAGCAGTTCTTC

V gene: TRBV6-9
D gene: TRBD2
clone size: .
J gene: TRBJ2-1
CDR3 protein: CASNVAGDYNEQFF
CDR3 DNA: TGTGCCAGCAACGTAGCGGGGGATTACAATGAGCAGTTCTTC

V gene: TRBV6-1
D gene: TRBD2
clone size: .
J gene: TRBJ2-3
CDR3 protein: CASSEALAGGPDTQYF
CDR3 DNA: TGTGCCAGCAGTGAAGCGCTAGCGGGGGGGCCAGATACGCAGTATTTT

V gene: TRBV5-1
D gene: .
clone size: .
J gene: TRBJ1-6
CDR3 protein: CASRLERVHTSPLHF
CDR3 DNA: TGCGCCAGCAGGTTGGAGCGGGTGCATACTTCTCCCCTCCACTTT

V gene: TRBV7-9
D gene: TRBD2
clone size: .
J gene: TRBJ2-3
CDR3 protein: CASRGRTGGSTDTQYF
CDR3 DNA: TGTGCCAGCAGAGGGAGAACGGGGGGAAGCACAGATACGCAGTATTTT

V gene: TRBV9
D gene: .
clone size: .
J gene: TRBJ2-7
CDR3 protein: CASSATTPTYEQYF
CDR3 DNA: TGTGCCAGCAGCGCCACGACACCAACCTACGAGCAGTACTTC

V gene: TRBV6-6
D gene: TRBD1
clone size: .
J gene: TRBJ1-3
CDR3 protein: CASSYVDRGSGNTIYF
CDR3 DNA: TGTGCCAGCAGTTACGTTGACAGGGGCTCTGGAAACACCATATATTTT

V gene: TRBV28
D gene: TRBD1
clone size: .
J gene: TRBJ2-2
CDR3 protein: CASRDRGSGGELFF
CDR3 DNA: TGTGCCAGCCGGGACAGGGGTTCTGGCGGGGAGCTGTTTTTT

V gene: TRBV15
D gene: TRBD1
clone size: .
J gene: TRBJ2-1
CDR3 protein: CATSGGQGLYNEQFF
CDR3 DNA: TGTGCCACCAGCGGGGGACAGGGGCTCTACAATGAGCAGTTCTTC

V gene: TRBV19
D gene: TRBD1
clone size: .
J gene: TRBJ1-1
CDR3 protein: CASNPGTGGASDTEAFF
CDR3 DNA: TGTGCCAGTAACCCCGGGACAGGGGGCGCGTCGGACACTGAAGCTTTCTTT

V gene: TRBV6-4
D gene: TRBD2
clone size: .
J gene: TRBJ2-1
CDR3 protein: CASSGLAGNNEQFF
CDR3 DNA: TGTGCCAGCAGTGGCCTAGCGGGGAACAATGAGCAGTTCTTC

V gene: TRBV4-1
D gene: TRBD2
clone size: .
J gene: TRBJ2-3
CDR3 protein: CASSQGGLARGSQYF
CDR3 DNA: TGCGCCAGCAGCCAAGGGGGACTAGCGAGGGGCTCGCAGTATTTT

V gene: TRBV11-3
D gene: TRBD2
clone size: .
J gene: TRBJ2-2
CDR3 protein: CASSMGLAGGRYTGELFF
CDR3 DNA: TGTGCCAGCAGCATGGGACTAGCGGGAGGTCGGTACACCGGGGAGCTGTTTTTT

V gene: TRBV27
D gene: .
clone size: .
J gene: TRBJ1-1
CDR3 protein: CASSPLVGGGREAFF
CDR3 DNA: TGTGCCAGCAGTCCCCTTGTGGGCGGGGGGAGAGAAGCTTTCTTT

V gene: TRBV5-1
D gene: TRBD2
clone size: .
J gene: TRBJ2-1
CDR3 protein: CASSLRTSGANEQFF
CDR3 DNA: TGCGCCAGCAGCCTTCGGACTAGCGGGGCTAATGAGCAGTTCTTC

V gene: TRBV13
D gene: TRBD2
clone size: .
J gene: TRBJ2-1
CDR3 protein: CASRGSGLAGNNEQFF
CDR3 DNA: TGTGCCAGCAGGGGCAGCGGACTAGCGGGCAACAATGAGCAGTTCTTC

V gene: TRBV5-1
D gene: TRBD1
clone size: .
J gene: TRBJ2-1
CDR3 protein: CASSSPGQRPYNEQFF
CDR3 DNA: TGCGCCAGCAGTTCCCCGGGACAGCGACCCTACAATGAGCAGTTCTTC